Listed here are 12 T cell receptor beta chains from one sample, sequenced in a study of shared clonotypes between healthy human individuals. This table comes from immunoSEQ multiplex PCR, and its TCRdb copy is limited to in-frame clones, with some not included. Among 2 million to 2.5 million clones listed, about 90% were seen once. The sample taken for sequencing was naive CD4+ T cells from PBMCs. Regarding subset: CD45RA+ positively selected. The source is a man aged 18 to 29 in good health. Some clones in this sample may be carry-over from other donors' samples.

This chain links TRBV29-1 with TRBJ2-7; tentative D call: TRBD2 (6 bases). Trimming pared 5 bases from V and 0 bases from J, leaving 17 bases between. This CDR3 has 15 amino acids. Germline CDR1 reads SQVTM; CDR2 reads ANQGSEA. In nucleotides, the CDR3 is TGCAGCGTTAGTCGGGCGGGGCACGGCTCCTACGAGCAGTACTTC. Its translation is CSVSRAGHGSYEQYF.

This chain joins TRBV7-9 and TRBJ2-1; 9 nucleotides line up with TRBD2. Germline loops: CDR1 SEHNR, CDR2 FQNEAQ (reference sequence). This CDR3 is 16 amino acids long. V was pared by 5 bases and J by 0 bases, with 5 bases of the junction left unmatched. DNA for the CDR3: TGTGCCAGCAGCGGTCTTAGCGGGAGCTCCTACAATGAGCAGTTCTTC. Its protein product is CASSGLSGSSYNEQFF.

This sequence joins TRBV9 and TRBJ1-4; no definite D call. The CDR3 covers 14 residues. The germline gives CDR1 SGDLS, CDR2 YYNGEE. V dropped 4 bases and J dropped 8 bases, with 15 bases sitting between them. The CDR3 coding sequence is TGTGCCAGCAGCCCAGGCTGGGGTGCAGAAAAACTGTTTTTT. Its translation: CASSPGWGAEKLFF.

V is TRBV4-3 and J is TRBJ2-2; 11 nucleotides match TRBD2. V shed 0 bases, J shed 4 bases, and the junction held 10 bases outside the gene matches. Germline values: CDR1 LGHNA, CDR2 YSLEER. This CDR3 region has 19 residues. DNA of the CDR3: TGCGCCAGCAGCCAAGATCGCGTGTTTAGCGGGAGGGGCACCGGGGAGCTGTTTTTT. Its protein is CASSQDRVFSGRGTGELFF.

The J gene is TRBJ2-1, the V gene TRBV5-1; TRBD1 might be the D (6 bases). The germline V and J ends were trimmed by 1 base and 6 bases, with 11 bases remaining between them. CDR1 SGHRS and CDR2 YFSETQ come from the germline V gene. This CDR3 is built from 14 residues. Here the CDR3 DNA reads TGCGCCAGCAGCTTGAACAGGGTAATCAATGAGCAGTTCTTC. It specifies CASSLNRVINEQFF.

The V and J genes are TRBV7-8 and TRBJ2-1, with 7 bases that match TRBD2. In germline, CDR1 is SGHVS, CDR2 FQNEAQ. CDR3 length: 16 residues. The V gene end was trimmed by 7 bases and the J gene end by 7 bases; junction bases not matched to a gene: 16. CDR3 in amino acids: CASTQPGLVARNEQFF. DNA for the CDR3: TGTGCCAGCACCCAACCCGGACTAGTTGCGAGGAATGAGCAGTTCTTC.

This clone was recorded a few times. The gene calls are TRBV18 and TRBJ1-2; perhaps TRBD1 as D (5 bases). Germline V gives CDR1 KGHSH, CDR2 LQKENI. Trimming stripped 8 bases from V and 4 bases from J, with 17 bases between. CDR3 length equals 14 residues. The CDR3 DNA follows: TGTGCCAGCACTAACGCGGCAGGGTCCTATGGCTACACCTTC. Translating it yields CASTNAAGSYGYTF.

The chain combines TRBV5-1 with TRBJ2-5; 7 positions match TRBD2. Germline V gives CDR1 SGHRS, CDR2 YFSETQ. The CDR3 consists of 18 residues. J gave up 0 bases and V 4 bases, and 15 bases lay outside the gene matches. The DNA of the CDR3 is TGCGCCAGCAGCCCCGATTCGAGACTAGCCCAGTACCAAGAGACCCAGTACTTC. Translating gives CASSPDSRLAQYQETQYF.

The chain links TRBV7-2 to TRBJ2-3; perhaps TRBD2 as D (5 bases). The CDR3 covers 14 residues. CDR1 and CDR2 from the germline V gene are SGHTA and FQGNSA. V lost 10 bases and J lost 6, with 20 bases in between. The CDR3 sequence is CAISSDSFPDTQYF. The CDR3 region has the DNA TGTGCCATTAGTTCGGACTCCTTTCCGGATACGCAGTATTTT.

The chain has TRBV9 and TRBJ2-5; 9 positions agree with TRBD2. Looked up from germline, CDR1 is SGDLS and CDR2 is YYNGEE. J was trimmed by 2 bases and V by 4 bases; bases with no gene match: 3. CDR3 size: 14 residues. CDR3 in DNA: TGTGCCAGCAGCAGGGGACTAGCACAAGAGACCCAGTACTTC. Amino acid sequence: CASSRGLAQETQYF.

The chain has TRBV4-2 and TRBJ2-2; a weak D match, TRBD2 (6 bases). V shed 1 base and J shed 8 bases, with 14 bases lying between them. The CDR3 is 15 amino acids. Germline values: CDR1 LGHNA, CDR2 YNFKEQ. The CDR3 DNA reads TGTGCCAGCAGCCAAGGACTACGGGGAGGAGGGGAGCTGTTTTTT. The encoded protein is CASSQGLRGGGELFF.

This chain connects TRBV7-8 to TRBJ2-7, with a possible D match to TRBD2 (5 bases). V shed 4 bases and J shed 2 bases, with 12 bases lying between them. CDR3 size: 14 residues. Germline V gene data show CDR1 as SGHVS and CDR2 as FQNEAQ. CDR3 DNA sequence: TGTGCCAGCAGCTCCCGCGGGTCTCCCTACGAGCAGTACTTC. Translated, it gives CASSSRGSPYEQYF.